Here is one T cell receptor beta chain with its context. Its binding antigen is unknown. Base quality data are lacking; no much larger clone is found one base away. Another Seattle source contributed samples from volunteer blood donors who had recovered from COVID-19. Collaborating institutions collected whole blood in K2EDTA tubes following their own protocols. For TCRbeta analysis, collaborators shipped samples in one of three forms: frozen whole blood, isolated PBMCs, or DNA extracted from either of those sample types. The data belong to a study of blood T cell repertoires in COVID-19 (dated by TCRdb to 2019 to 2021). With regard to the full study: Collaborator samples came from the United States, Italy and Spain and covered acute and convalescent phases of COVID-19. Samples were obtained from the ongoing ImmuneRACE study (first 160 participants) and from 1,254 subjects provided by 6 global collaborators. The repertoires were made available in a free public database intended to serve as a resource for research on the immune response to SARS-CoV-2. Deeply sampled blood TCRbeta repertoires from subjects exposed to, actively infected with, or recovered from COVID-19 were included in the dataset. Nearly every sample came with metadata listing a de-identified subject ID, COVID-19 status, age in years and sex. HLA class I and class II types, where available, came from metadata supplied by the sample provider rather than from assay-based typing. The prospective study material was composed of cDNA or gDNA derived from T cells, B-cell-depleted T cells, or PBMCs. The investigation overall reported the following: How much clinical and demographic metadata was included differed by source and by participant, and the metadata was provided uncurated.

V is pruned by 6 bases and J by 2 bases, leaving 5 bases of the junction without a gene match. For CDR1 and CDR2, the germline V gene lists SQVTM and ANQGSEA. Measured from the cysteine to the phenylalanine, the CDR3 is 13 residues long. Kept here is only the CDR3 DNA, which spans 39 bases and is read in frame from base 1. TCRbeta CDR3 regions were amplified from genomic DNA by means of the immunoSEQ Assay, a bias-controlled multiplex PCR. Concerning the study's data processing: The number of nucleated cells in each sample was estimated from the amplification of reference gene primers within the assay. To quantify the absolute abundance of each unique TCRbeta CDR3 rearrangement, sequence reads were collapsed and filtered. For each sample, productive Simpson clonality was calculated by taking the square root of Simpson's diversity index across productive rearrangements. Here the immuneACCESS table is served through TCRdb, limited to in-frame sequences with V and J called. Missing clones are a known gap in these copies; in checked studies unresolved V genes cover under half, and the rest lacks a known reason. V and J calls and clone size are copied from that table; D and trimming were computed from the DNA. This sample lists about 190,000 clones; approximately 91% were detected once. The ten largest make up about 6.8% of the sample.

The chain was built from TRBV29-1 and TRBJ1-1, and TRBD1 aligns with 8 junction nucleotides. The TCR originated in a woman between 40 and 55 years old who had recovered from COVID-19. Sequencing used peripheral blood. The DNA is TGCAGCGTCGCAGGGGGCGCAAACACTGAAGCTTTCTTT. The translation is CSVAGGANTEAFF.